Included here is one T cell receptor beta chain sequence, with context. This record comes from a study of blood T cell repertoires in COVID-19. Study information: Collection of acute and convalescent COVID-19 samples took place in the United States, Italy and Spain. The analysed material was cDNA or gDNA that came from T cells, B-cell-depleted T cells, or PBMCs.

Source study methods: Reference gene primer amplification gave estimated nucleated cell counts. Assay: immunoSEQ multiplex PCR; the TCRdb copy retains only in-frame clones and omits some. V, J and clone size are those of that table, while D and trimming were read from the DNA. Of around 190,000 clones in the sample, about 88% were seen once. Patients of the Seattle cohort, enrolled during active infection, were followed longitudinally. V was clipped by 3 bases and J by 3 bases, with 12 bases between them. The CDR3 sequence is 13 residues long. From germline, CDR1 is GTSNPN and CDR2 SVGIG (reference sequence).

Input material: peripheral blood. J is TRBJ2-7 and V is TRBV30, with D perhaps matching TRBD2 (5 bases). This clonotype was obtained from a man aged 45-60 years with COVID-19, enrolled during active disease. The CDR3 spells CAWSEGFNYEQYF. CDR3 DNA: TGTGCCTGGAGCGAGGGATTTAACTACGAGCAGTACTTC.